This entry features one T cell receptor beta chain sequence. This entry comes from a study of cytomegalovirus exposure and HLA in healthy donors. It was with 60 Vbeta and 13 Jbeta primers that the PCR ran. Sequencing was performed with immunoSEQ multiplex PCR; in TCRdb, only in-frame clones are kept and a portion is missing. The sample yields fewer than 150,000 clones, approximately 89% seen once. The V gene lost 4 bases and the J gene lost 7 bases, with 23 bases spanning the gap. Germline CDR1 reads SEHNR; CDR2 reads FQNEAQ (reference sequence). This CDR3 region has 16 residues. This receptor was taken from a woman aged 25 to 45 in good health and CMV-seropositive. Sequencing used PBMCs. The rearrangement joins TRBV7-9 to TRBJ2-7; D perhaps matches TRBD1 (7 bases). CDR3 loop: CASSSLPGDRGNEQYF. The CDR3 nucleotides read TGTGCCAGCAGCTCACTACCGGGGGACAGAGGGAATGAGCAGTACTTC.